This is a list of T cell receptor beta chains from one sample in a study of glioma-infiltrating T cells. TCRdb ran MiXCR on the multiplex PCR reads and lists one entry per CDR3 protein. The sample yields 90,000 or so distinct CDR3 sequences, roughly 39% seen once. Sequencing was done on a sample of glioma tissue, nonneoplastic brain tissue, or PBMCs (not recorded which). Receptors originate from a human donor with low-grade glioma or glioblastoma, undergoing nonglioma brain surgery, or in good health (not recorded which). The CDR3 runs from the conserved cysteine through the conserved F or W. The D gene is left open where the match is weak. Rows give clone size only sometimes, using once, few, many, or a class for an expanded clone.

v_call	d_call	j_call	clone_size	cdr3_nt	cdr3_aa
TRBV7-2	TRBD2	TRBJ2-3	-	TGTCCCAGCAGCCCCCGGTCTAGCGGGACCTACGATACGCAGTTTTTT	CPSSPRSSGTYDTQFF
TRBV6-6	-	TRBJ2-1	few	TGTGCCAGCAGTTACTCCCTGGGGGTAGAGGGAGGATACAATGAGCAGTTCTTC	CASSYSLGVEGGYNEQFF
TRBV25-1	TRBD1	TRBJ2-1	-	TGTGCCAGCAGTGACCCGCGCACAGGGGGAATCAATGAGCAGCTCTTC	CASSDPRTGGINEQLF
TRBV4-1	-	TRBJ1-1	-	TGCGCCAGCAGCCAAGATTCGGGGAACACTGAAGCTTTCTTT	CASSQDSGNTEAFF
TRBV6-1	-	TRBJ1-2	many	TGTGCCAGCAGTGACCAGGACAGCTATTACGGAGGCTACACCTTC	CASSDQDSYYGGYTF
TRBV2	-	TRBJ1-6	many	TGTGCCAGCAGTGAATTAGTGAATTCACCCCTCCACTTT	CASSELVNSPLHF
TRBV4-1	-	TRBJ1-1	-	TGCGCCAGCAGCCCAGAGAGCACTGAAGCTTTCTTT	CASSPESTEAFF
TRBV2	-	TRBJ2-2	many	TGTGCCAGCAGGACCTCGTCCGGGGAGCTGTTTTTT	CASRTSSGELFF
TRBV7-6	TRBD2	TRBJ2-2	many	TGTGCCAGCAGCTCAACTAGCGGGAACACCGGGGAGCTGTTTTTT	CASSSTSGNTGELFF
TRBV27	TRBD1	TRBJ2-2	many	TGTGCCAGCAGTTTTCTGGCGCTTGGGACAGGGGATTACGGGGAGCTGTTTTTT	CASSFLALGTGDYGELFF
TRBV10-3	TRBD1	TRBJ2-1	once	TGTGCCATCAAGGACAGGAATGGGCAGTTCTTC	CAIKDRNGQFF
TRBV29-1	TRBD2	TRBJ2-7	-	TGCAGCGTTGAAGCAACGACTAGCGGGAGGACCTCCTCCTACAATGAGCAGTACTTC	CSVEATTSGRTSSYNEQYF
TRBV27	-	TRBJ2-1	many	TGTGCCAGCAGTTTATCCCCCGACAGGAGGAATGAGCAGTTCTTC	CASSLSPDRRNEQFF
TRBV18	-	TRBJ1-1	many	TGTGCCAGCTCACCGAGGAGGGTGAACACTGAAGCTTTCTTT	CASSPRRVNTEAFF
TRBV19	-	TRBJ1-2	many	TGTGCCAGTAGGACATCTGGCTATGGCTACACCTTC	CASRTSGYGYTF
TRBV4-1	TRBD1	TRBJ1-2	many	TGCGCCAGCAGCCTCAACTCGGACAGGGGTTACTATGGCTACACCTTC	CASSLNSDRGYYGYTF
TRBV7-2	-	TRBJ2-7	-	TGCGCCGGCAGCTTGGCCGCAGTTTCCTACGAGCAGTACTTC	CAGSLAAVSYEQYF
TRBV12-3/TRBV12-4	-	TRBJ1-2	many	TGTGCCAGCAGTTTACTTGCAGTTTACGGCTACACCTTC	CASSLLAVYGYTF
TRBV19	TRBD1	TRBJ2-2	-	TGTGCCAGTAGTATTCGGACAGGGAACACCGGGGAGCTGTTTTTT	CASSIRTGNTGELFF
TRBV11-2	-	TRBJ2-5	many	TGTGCCAGCAGCTCTTCTTTAGGGCGCAGAGAGACCCAGTACTTC	CASSSSLGRRETQYF
TRBV6-4	TRBD2	TRBJ2-1	-	TGTGCCAGCAGTGAAGCGGGAGGCAGGCACAATGAGCAGTTCTTC	CASSEAGGRHNEQFF
TRBV12-3/TRBV12-4	-	TRBJ1-1	many	TGTGCCAGCAGCGATCGGAGGACAGTTGTGAACACTGAAGCTTTCTTT	CASSDRRTVVNTEAFF
TRBV4-1	TRBD2	TRBJ2-7	many	TGCGCCAGCAGCCAAGGATCGCTAGCGGGAGGGCCGGTAATACACCACGAGCAGTACTTC	CASSQGSLAGGPVIHHEQYF
TRBV6-2/TRBV6-3	TRBD2	TRBJ2-7	-	TGTGCCAGCAGATCCGGACTAGCGGGAGGGTCTAGCTCCTACGAGCAGTACTTC	CASRSGLAGGSSSYEQYF
TRBV9	-	TRBJ2-7	-	TGTGCCAGCAGCCGGACATGGACCTACGAGCAGTACTTC	CASSRTWTYEQYF
TRBV20-1	TRBD1	TRBJ2-2	many	TGCAGTGCCCCCGATGACAGGGGAGGAACCGGGGAGCTGTTTTTT	CSAPDDRGGTGELFF